Included here is one T cell receptor (beta chain) sequence, with context. CD8+ and CD4+ T cells from blood underwent TCR beta sequencing. The record originates from a study of CD8 T cells in Susac syndrome. With random hexamers, reverse transcription was performed on about 0.45 to 1 ug of RNA. The immunoSEQ assay covered 54 Vbeta and 13 Jbeta segments for CDR3. TCRdb called the immunoSEQ multiplex PCR reads again in MiXCR, with one record for every CDR3 protein. The sample includes around 130,000 distinct CDR3 sequences, roughly 80% of them seen just once. CDR3 length equals 14 residues. V gave up 4 bases and J gave up 3 bases, with 12 bases separating them. The germline V gene encodes CDR1 SQVTM and CDR2 ANQGSEA.

V gene TRBV29-1 combines with J gene TRBJ2-2; D possibly matches TRBD1 or TRBD2 (6 bases each). Material: CD8+ T cells from PBMCs. The sequence was collected from a human donor with multiple sclerosis. The CDR3 nucleotides are TGCAGCGTTGTATGGGGGGCCTACACCGGGGAGCTGTTTTTT. This encodes CSVVWGAYTGELFF.